The clone carrying this T cell receptor (beta chain) was found a few times. The sample is drawn from a study of identical twins. TCRdb itself ran the 5' RACE reads through MiXCR, one entry per CDR3 protein. The sample lists 450,000 or so distinct CDR3 sequences, 20% to 25% occurring once. V shed 4 bases and J 3 bases; nucleotides not matched to a gene: 15. CDR1 SGHAT and CDR2 FQDESV come from the germline V gene (reference sequence). CDR3 length: 19 residues. This same sample was also part of a study on T cells expressing NK-cell markers.

This chain joins TRBV11-1 and TRBJ2-6; TRBD1 matches 7 bases. The sequencing sample was made of CD4+ T cells sorted from blood. The receptor was isolated from a woman aged 18-30 years in good health. CDR3 in DNA: TGTGCCAGCAGCTCGGGACAGATGACCGACAGGGTTGGGGCCAACGTCCTGACTTTC. Its translation is CASSSGQMTDRVGANVLTF.